This T cell receptor beta chain emerged from a study of shared clonotypes between healthy human individuals. Study-level points and caveats: Relative to clonotypes present in all four donors, those not shared had lower generation probabilities. Represented genetic and exposure-history diversity was restricted by having few donors. Some naive CD4 clonotypes, roughly 5%, turned up in common across several donors.

There are 17 residues in the CDR3. J lost 3 bases, V lost 0 bases, and 11 bases had no gene match. Germline CDR1 and CDR2: MGHRA and YSYEKL. About this clone: Its antigen is still unknown.

As defined, naive CD8 cells were CD45RO-negative and positively selected for CCR7, with terminally differentiated effector memory CD45RA+ cells excluded. Participating donors were healthy, HIV-negative adults free of recent acute infections or vaccinations. The assay was immunoSEQ multiplex PCR, and TCRdb's table has in-frame clones only and misses some. Here the sample spans about 1,800,000 clones, just under 95% being singletons. This chain connects TRBV4-1 to TRBJ2-7, with 7 bases identical to TRBD2. This TCR was sampled from a young man in good health. What was sequenced was naive CD8+ T cells sorted from blood. For the CDR3, the DNA is TGCGCCAGCAGCCAAGATCTTCCCAGCGGGGCTAGCTACGAGCAGTACTTC. Residues: CASSQDLPSGASYEQYF.